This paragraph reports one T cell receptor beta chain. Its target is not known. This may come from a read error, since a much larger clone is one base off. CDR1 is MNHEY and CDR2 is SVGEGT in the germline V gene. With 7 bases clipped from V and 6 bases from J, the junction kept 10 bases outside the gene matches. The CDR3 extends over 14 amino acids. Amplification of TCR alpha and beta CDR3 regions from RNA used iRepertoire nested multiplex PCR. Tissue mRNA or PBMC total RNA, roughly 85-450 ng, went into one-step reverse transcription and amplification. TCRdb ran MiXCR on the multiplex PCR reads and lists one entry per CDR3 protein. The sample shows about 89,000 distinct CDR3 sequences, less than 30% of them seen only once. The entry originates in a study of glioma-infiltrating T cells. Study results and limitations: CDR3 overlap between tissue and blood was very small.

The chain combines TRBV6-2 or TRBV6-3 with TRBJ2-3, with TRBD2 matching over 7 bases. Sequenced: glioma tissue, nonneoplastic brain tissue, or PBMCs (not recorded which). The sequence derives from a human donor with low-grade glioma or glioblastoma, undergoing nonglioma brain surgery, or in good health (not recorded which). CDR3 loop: CASMASGERDTQYF. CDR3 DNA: TGTGCCAGCATGGCCAGCGGGGAGCGGGATACGCAGTATTTT.